This TCR beta chain was captured in a study of patients and donors after allogeneic stem cell transplantation. CDR3 length: 17 residues. J lost 3 bases, V lost 1 base, and 5 bases had no gene match. The germline CDR1 and CDR2 sequences are SGHRS and YFSETQ. Via MiXCR, TCRdb re-called the RT-PCR reads, giving one row per CDR3 protein. The sample yields 100,000 to 130,000 distinct CDR3 sequences, approximately 35% seen once. The V gene is TRBV5-1, the J gene TRBJ2-3; 13 bases fit TRBD2. This receptor was obtained from a human donor who was either an allogeneic HSCT recipient or a stem cell or donor lymphocyte infusion donor (not recorded which). It is not recorded whose cells these are; they may come from a transplant donor. The sequencing sample was made of blood, either unsorted or a sorted T cell fraction (not recorded which). CDR3 bases: TGCGCCAGCAGCTTGACTAGCGGGAGGGTGAGGACAGATACGCAGTATTTT. Translating it yields CASSLTSGRVRTDTQYF.